Each of the 2 T cell receptor beta chains below was sequenced from the same sample in a study of Graves' ophthalmopathy and Graves' hyperthyroidism. Researchers took RNA transcripts and amplified TCR beta CDR3 regions from them. Second-round multiplex PCR came after a first-round RT-PCR that employed HTBI primers. From the multiplex PCR reads, TCRdb called clonotypes with MiXCR, one entry per CDR3 protein. Here the sample spans about 230,000 distinct CDR3 sequences, around 50% being singletons. What was sequenced was peripheral blood. These TCRs come from an adult man with Graves' ophthalmopathy.

V usage is TRBV24-1 and J usage is TRBJ2-7; perhaps TRBD1 as D (6 bases). CDR3 length: 15 residues. The germline V and J ends were trimmed by 4 bases and 2 bases, with 14 bases remaining between them. Germline lookup yields CDR1 KGHDR and CDR2 SFDVKD. The CDR3 region is CATSDTGTRTYEQYF. For the CDR3, the DNA is TGTGCCACCAGTGACACCGGGACAAGAACCTACGAGCAGTACTTC.

The V and J genes are TRBV12-3 or TRBV12-4 and TRBJ2-7; no clear D gene. V lost 3 bases, J lost 2 bases, and 8 bases lay in between. The CDR3 runs to 13 residues. This CDR3 reads CASSFLGTYEQYF. The CDR3, as DNA: TGTGCCAGCAGTTTTCTGGGAACCTACGAGCAGTACTTC.